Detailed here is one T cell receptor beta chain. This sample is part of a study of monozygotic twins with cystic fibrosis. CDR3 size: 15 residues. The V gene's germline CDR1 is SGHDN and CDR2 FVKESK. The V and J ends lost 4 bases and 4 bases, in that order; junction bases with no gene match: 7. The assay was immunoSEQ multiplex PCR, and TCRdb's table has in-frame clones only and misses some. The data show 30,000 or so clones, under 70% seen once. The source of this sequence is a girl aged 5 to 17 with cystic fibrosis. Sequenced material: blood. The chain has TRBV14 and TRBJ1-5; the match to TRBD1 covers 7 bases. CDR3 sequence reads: CASSRRQGPNQPQHF. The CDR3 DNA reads TGTGCCAGCAGCCGACGACAGGGCCCGAATCAGCCCCAGCATTTT.